The TCR beta chain described here comes from a study of blood T cell repertoires in COVID-19. The data were produced by immunoSEQ multiplex PCR, yet TCRdb's version contains in-frame clones alone and is incomplete. This table has about 160,000 clones, approximately 82% appearing once. V lost 0 bases and J 3 bases, leaving 9 bases between the germline ends. This CDR3 is 15 amino acids long. Germline CDR1 SGHRS, CDR2 YFSETQ. Sequenced input: PBMCs or T cells enriched from blood (not recorded which). The source of this sequence is a woman aged 50 to 65 in a cohort exposed to, infected with or recovered from COVID-19 (not recorded which). The V call is TRBV5-1, the J call TRBJ2-2, with D tentatively TRBD1 (6 bases). Here the CDR3 reads CASSLVTGDTGELFF. DNA of the CDR3: TGCGCCAGCAGCTTGGTGACAGGCGACACCGGGGAGCTGTTTTTT.